Each of the 8 T cell receptor beta chains below was sequenced from the same sample in a study of early T cells in non-severe SARS-CoV-2 infection. TCRdb independently ran MiXCR on the 5' RACE reads; one entry per CDR3 protein. Of tens of thousands of distinct CDR3 sequences in the sample, around 6.1% were seen once. Sequenced: whole blood. The source is an adult who was a healthcare worker with PCR-confirmed SARS-CoV-2 infection or an uninfected control (not recorded which).

In this sample, this clonotype turned up many times. The chain recombines TRBV7-2 with TRBJ2-1; 9 nucleotides line up with TRBD2. The V gene end was trimmed by 1 base and the J gene end by 15 bases; junction bases not matched to a gene: 10. CDR3 length: 14 residues. CDR1 and CDR2 from the germline V gene are SGHTA and FQGNSA. The CDR3 DNA is TGTGCCAGCAGCTTAGAAGGTCCTAGCGGGGCGTGGTTCTTC. Translation: CASSLEGPSGAWFF.

This clonotype was detected ten times or more. A read error may account for a junction end that differs from germline. The J gene is TRBJ1-4, the V gene TRBV7-2, with unresolved D. The CDR3 is 13 residues long. Germline V gene data show CDR1 as SGHTA and CDR2 as FQGNSA. CDR3 loop: CASSKWNNEKLVF. The CDR3 DNA follows: TGTGCCAGCAGCAAATGGAATAATGAAAAACTGGTTTTT.

The V gene is TRBV29-1, the J gene TRBJ2-7; 9 bases match TRBD1. Germline V lookup: CDR1 SQVTM, CDR2 ANQGSEA. There are 13 residues in the CDR3. J was trimmed by 4 bases and V by 6 bases; bases with no gene match: 7. The CDR3 sequence is CSVRTGDKYEQYF. CDR3 DNA: TGCAGCGTCCGGACAGGGGACAAGTACGAGCAGTACTTC.

This clonotype occurred many times. The chain joins TRBV12-3 or TRBV12-4 to TRBJ1-5; possible D gene TRBD1, 6 bases. With 1 base removed from V and 2 bases from J, the gap between germline ends came to 12 bases. The CDR3 has 16 amino acids. In nucleotides, the CDR3 is TGTGCCAGCAGTTTAGGTACAGGGCGGGGCAATCAGCCCCAGCATTTT. Translated: CASSLGTGRGNQPQHF.

J is TRBJ1-2 and V is TRBV13; D perhaps matches TRBD1 (6 bases). The CDR3 totals 15 residues. Deletions cut 5 bases from V and 1 base from J, with 14 bases between. From germline, CDR1 is PRHDT and CDR2 FYEKMQ (reference sequence). The DNA for the CDR3 is TGTGCCAGCAGCCCCAGGACAGCCTTTAACTATGGCTACACCTTC. This codes for CASSPRTAFNYGYTF.

This clonotype was recorded at least ten times. The gene calls are TRBV6-6 and TRBJ2-3; 7 nucleotides agree with TRBD2. The CDR3 runs 13 residues. With 8 bases clipped from V and 4 bases from J, the junction kept 6 bases outside the gene matches. Looked up from germline, CDR1 is MNHNY and CDR2 is SVGAGI (reference sequence). The CDR3, as DNA: TGTGCCAGCTGGGGGGGGTATGCAGATACGCAGTATTTT. Translation: CASWGGYADTQYF.

This clonotype was counted ten times or more. V usage is TRBV4-3 and J usage is TRBJ1-2; D might be TRBD1 (5 bases). Deletions cut 4 bases from V and 2 bases from J, with 14 bases between. Germline V lookup: CDR1 LGHNA, CDR2 YSLEER. The CDR3 is 15 amino acids. The CDR3 loop is CASSRTLGENYGYTF. The CDR3 DNA follows: TGCGCCAGCAGCCGGACACTTGGGGAAAACTATGGCTACACCTTC.

This clonotype was counted at least ten times. The V and J genes are TRBV5-5 and TRBJ1-6, with D tentatively TRBD1 (6 bases). V shed 4 bases and J shed 9 bases, with 17 bases lying between them. CDR1 and CDR2 from the germline V gene are SGHKS and YYEKEE (reference sequence). This CDR3 comprises 15 residues. CDR3 sequence: CASSGTLALSSPLHF. The CDR3 coding sequence is TGTGCCAGCAGCGGGACACTAGCCCTATCTTCACCCCTCCACTTT.